Listed here are 20 T cell receptor beta chains from one sample, sequenced in a study of shared clonotypes between healthy human individuals. Using immunoSEQ multiplex PCR, the repertoire was profiled, and TCRdb retains in-frame clones only, with some absent. The sample includes fewer than 1.8 million clones, approximately 98.5% of them seen just once. The specimen sequenced was naive CD4+ T cells sorted from blood. Documented subset: CD45RA+ positively selected. These receptors originate from a man younger than 45 in good health.

The genes are TRBV9 and TRBJ2-7; a possible D gene is TRBD1 (6 bases). Germline values: CDR1 SGDLS, CDR2 YYNGEE. The CDR3 is 14 residues long. The ends were cut back, 0 bases at V and 4 bases at J, with 11 bases in the middle. CDR3 in amino acids: CASSVGRDNYEQYF. The CDR3 DNA reads as TGTGCCAGCAGCGTAGGAAGGGACAATTACGAGCAGTACTTC.

V usage is TRBV19 and J usage is TRBJ2-1, with D possibly TRBD1 on 6 matching bases. V was shortened by 6 bases and J by 10 bases, with 10 bases between the two germline ends. This CDR3 has 11 residues. CDR1 LNHDA and CDR2 SQIVND come from the germline V gene (reference sequence). The CDR3 DNA follows: TGTGCCAGTAGGGCCGGGACAGAGCAGTTCTTC. Its translation is CASRAGTEQFF. The complete variable domain, with remaining parts taken from reference TRBV19 and TRBJ2-1, reads DGGITQSPKYLFRKEGQNVTLSCEQNLNHDAMYWYRQDPGQGLRLIYYSQIVNDFQKGDIAEGYSVSREKKESFPLTVTSAQKNPTAFYLCASRAGTEQFFGPGTRLTVL.

This chain links TRBV28 with TRBJ2-3; D is possibly TRBD2 (5 bases). Germline CDR1 and CDR2: MDHEN and SYDVKM. CDR3 size: 15 residues. The V and J ends lost 7 bases and 7 bases respectively, with 21 bases between them. The CDR3: CASNAWSKEEYTQYF. The CDR3 coding sequence is TGTGCCAGCAATGCCTGGTCGAAGGAGGAATATACGCAGTATTTT.

This chain joins TRBV11-2 and TRBJ2-5, with D perhaps matching TRBD1 (5 bases). The V end was cut by 1 base, the J end by 1 base, with 10 bases between. The CDR3 is 15 amino acids. The germline CDR1 and CDR2 sequences are SGHAT and FQNNGV. The CDR3 DNA follows: TGTGCCAGCAGCTTAGGGACAACGGGCCAAGAGACCCAGTACTTC. Translation: CASSLGTTGQETQYF.

The J gene is TRBJ1-2, the V gene TRBV28, with 8 bases fitting TRBD1. V gave up 2 bases and J gave up 7 bases; unmatched junction bases: 9. The CDR3 spans 15 residues. The germline V gene encodes CDR1 MDHEN and CDR2 SYDVKM. This chain's CDR3 is CASSLGDRFGFGYTF. The CDR3 DNA reads TGTGCCAGCAGTTTAGGGGACAGGTTCGGGTTTGGCTACACCTTC.

This clone was found once. The chain couples TRBV5-4 to TRBJ1-3, with D unresolved. CDR3 size: 14 residues. V lost 1 base and J lost 0, with 5 bases in between. Germline V gives CDR1 SGHNT, CDR2 YYREEE (reference sequence). CDR3 nucleotide sequence: TGTGCCAGCAGCTTGACCGTCTCTGGAAACACCATATATTTT. This codes for CASSLTVSGNTIYF.

This CDR3 is CASSLFPRFGYGYTF. CDR3 nucleotides: TGTGCCAGCAGTTTATTCCCCAGATTCGGGTATGGCTACACCTTC. V is TRBV28 and J is TRBJ1-2; D not certain. The CDR3 contains 15 residues. V gave up 1 base and J gave up 5 bases, with 14 bases separating them. The germline V gene has CDR1 MDHEN and CDR2 SYDVKM.

J is TRBJ1-1 and V is TRBV7-9; D ambiguous. This CDR3 region has 16 residues. Germline lookup yields CDR1 SEHNR and CDR2 FQNEAQ (reference sequence). V was trimmed by 5 bases and J by 0 bases, leaving 16 bases between them. The CDR3 nucleotides are TGTGCCAGCAGCCCCCTGAGAGACGATTTGAACACTGAAGCTTTCTTT. Amino acid sequence: CASSPLRDDLNTEAFF.

Notes on this clone: The sample holds other DNA sequences that translate to the same CDR3. The chain employs TRBV6-6 and TRBJ2-7; no definite D call. The CDR3 has 11 residues. From germline, CDR1 is MNHNY and CDR2 SVGAGI (reference sequence). Trimming left V 5 bases short and J 0 bases short, with 2 bases between. CDR3 loop: CASSGSYEQYF. In DNA, the CDR3 is TGTGCCAGCAGTGGCTCCTACGAGCAGTACTTC.

J is TRBJ2-5 and V is TRBV9; the match to TRBD1 covers 9 bases. V shed 0 bases and J 2 bases; nucleotides not matched to a gene: 2. The CDR3 has 15 amino acids. Germline V CDR1 and CDR2: SGDLS, YYNGEE. This CDR3 reads CASSVAGTGQETQYF. CDR3 in DNA: TGTGCCAGCAGCGTAGCCGGGACAGGGCAAGAGACCCAGTACTTC.

The rearrangement links TRBV5-8 to TRBJ1-2; D uncertain. Looked up from germline, CDR1 is SGHTS and CDR2 is YDEGEE. V lost 2 bases and J lost 0, with 11 bases in between. The CDR3 consists of 15 residues. This CDR3 reads CASSFLRSTNYGYTF. The CDR3 nucleotides are TGTGCCAGCAGCTTTTTAAGATCTACTAACTATGGCTACACCTTC.

In the case of this clone: One end of the junction is discordant with germline, which a read error may explain. Other DNA sequences in this specimen translate into the identical CDR3. The chain is built from TRBV7-2 and TRBJ2-6, with no clear D. There are 14 residues in the CDR3. The germline CDR1 and CDR2 sequences are SGHTA and FQGNSA. The CDR3 DNA sequence: TGCGCCAGCAGCTCATCCGTGGGGGCCAACGTCCTGACTTTC. Its protein is CASSSSVGANVLTF.

This clone was seen only once. The chain carries TRBV7-8 and TRBJ2-7, with 10 bases lining up with TRBD2. The germline V gene has CDR1 SGHVS and CDR2 FQNEAQ. With 2 bases clipped from V and 3 bases from J, the junction kept 4 bases outside the gene matches. CDR3 size: 15 residues. CDR3 amino acids: CASSLTSGKFYEQYF. CDR3 DNA: TGTGCCAGCAGCTTAACTAGCGGGAAGTTCTACGAGCAGTACTTC.

CDR3 nucleotides: TGCGCCAGCAGTGAGAGGACTAATTACAATGAGCAGTTCTTC. Translated, it gives CASSERTNYNEQFF. The chain uses TRBV10-1 and TRBJ2-1; TRBD2 might be the D (6 bases). This CDR3 is 14 amino acids long. Trimming cost V 2 bases and J 4 bases, with 9 bases left between them. Germline CDR1 reads WNHNN; CDR2 reads SYGVQD (reference sequence).

The rearrangement uses TRBV5-4 and TRBJ2-5; 15 nucleotides agree with TRBD2. Trimming cost V 0 bases and J 1 base; bases outside gene matches: 7. The CDR3 is 19 amino acids. The germline gives CDR1 SGHNT, CDR2 YYREEE (reference sequence). The CDR3 region is CASSLDTGLAGGPQETQYF. The CDR3 DNA reads TGTGCCAGCAGCTTGGATACAGGACTAGCGGGAGGGCCCCAAGAGACCCAGTACTTC.

The chain uses TRBV7-6 and TRBJ2-7, with D hard to call. CDR1 and CDR2 (germline): SGHVS, FNYEAQ. This CDR3 is built from 11 residues. The V and J ends lost 1 base and 6 bases respectively, with 4 bases between them. CDR3 bases: TGTGCCAGCAGCTTAGACTCCGAGCAGTACTTC. Translation gives CASSLDSEQYF.

V and J are TRBV5-1 and TRBJ2-7; D is ambiguous. Per germline, CDR1 SGHRS and CDR2 YFSETQ. The CDR3 covers 16 residues. Trimming pared 3 bases from V and 0 bases from J, leaving 16 bases between. DNA for the CDR3: TGCGCCAGCAGCTCGACGTCTACGCGGAACTCCTACGAGCAGTACTTC. Protein product: CASSSTSTRNSYEQYF.

The J gene is TRBJ2-1, the V gene TRBV30; 9 bases line up with TRBD1. CDR1 and CDR2 from the germline V gene are GTSNPN and SVGIG (reference sequence). With V trimmed by 1 base and J by 7 bases, 5 bases remained unmatched. This CDR3 has 14 residues. The DNA of the CDR3 is TGTGCCTGGAGTGACTGGACAGGGGCTAATGAGCAGTTCTTC. Protein: CAWSDWTGANEQFF. The full variable domain, with the rest looked up from reference TRBV30 and TRBJ2-1, is SQTIHQWPATLVQPVGSPLSLECTVEGTSNPNLYWYRQAAGRGLQLLFYSVGIGQISSEVPQNLSASRPQDRQFILSSKKLLLSDSGFYLCAWSDWTGANEQFFGPGTRLTVL.

The V and J genes are TRBV29-1 and TRBJ1-1; 7 bases fit TRBD1. The CDR3 consists of 15 residues. Germline V gene lookup returns CDR1 SQVTM and CDR2 ANQGSEA. With V trimmed by 5 bases and J by 0 bases, 9 bases remained unmatched. The CDR3, as DNA: TGCAGCGTTCTACGGGACAGTTTATTGAACACTGAAGCTTTCTTT. Protein product: CSVLRDSLLNTEAFF. Full variable domain (missing parts from reference TRBV29-1 and TRBJ1-1): SAVISQKPSRDICQRGTSLTIQCQVDSQVTMMFWYRQQPGQSLTLIATANQGSEATYESGFVIDKFPISRPNLTFSTLTVSNMSPEDSSIYLCSVLRDSLLNTEAFFGQGTRLTVV.

The V call is TRBV11-1, the J call TRBJ1-1, with D possibly being TRBD1 (6 bases). CDR1 and CDR2 from the germline V gene are SGHAT and FQDESV (reference sequence). This CDR3 region has 15 residues. Trimming left V 3 bases short and J 0 bases short, with 11 bases between. CDR3 DNA sequence: TGTGCCAGCAGCTTTAGGGACACCATGAACACTGAAGCTTTCTTT. It codes for CASSFRDTMNTEAFF.